The T cell receptor (beta chain) under discussion was sequenced for a study of blood T cells in healthy people across ages. Primed by a sample-barcoded 5' primer and a J-beta primer mix, a second PCR proceeded for about 6 to 11 cycles. TCRdb recomputed calls from the 5' RACE reads with MiXCR, one row per CDR3 protein. This sample has around 990,000 distinct CDR3 sequences, with 25% found just once. Points from the study as a whole: Per-million-T-cell TCR beta diversity fell roughly linearly with age.

The donors, aged about 6 to 90, were healthy Caucasians from Russia. This clonotype appeared many times. The antigen remains undetermined. Separately, the same data were catalogued under a study of T cells of mothers and their children. That work adds: A few healthy Caucasian mothers gave samples, and so did their six children. Similar thymic selection effects on TCR recombination output appear in pairs, both related and unrelated.

The source of this sequence is a girl aged 2-10 years in good health. The sample was blood.

For the CDR3, the DNA is TGTGCCAGCAGCCCCGGGACAGATGTCTACGAGCAGTACTTC. Its translation is CASSPGTDVYEQYF. J is TRBJ2-7 and V is TRBV2; TRBD1 matches at 7 bases. V lost 6 bases and J lost 3; bases outside the gene matches: 8. This CDR3 is 14 amino acids long. CDR1 and CDR2 (germline): SNHLY, FYNNEI.